The TCR beta chain described here comes from a study of immune cell composition in non-small cell lung cancer. In the study overall: Lung adenocarcinoma or squamous carcinoma made up most tumours.

Normal lung was taken at the farthest possible site, at least 3 cm from tumour. Genomic DNA came from frozen unsorted single-cell suspensions. The study's findings and limits: It was not proven that tumour-reactive clones equal dominant tumour-associated clones. Squamous carcinomas (roughly 80%) more often had tumour-associated clones >0.5% than adenocarcinomas (roughly 33%).

Assay used: immunoSEQ multiplex PCR; TCRdb lists only in-frame clones, some missing. The repertoire holds roughly 3,000 clones, with about three quarters as singletons. Germline V gene lookup returns CDR1 SGHAT and CDR2 FQDESV (reference sequence). The length of the CDR3 is 15 residues. J lost 2 bases, V lost 5 bases, and 7 bases had no gene match. This clone turned up a few times. What it binds is not known. This clonotype was sampled from a human donor with non-small cell lung cancer. The gene calls are TRBV11-1 and TRBJ2-5; 8 positions match TRBD1. Sequencing used non-adjacent lung tissue. CDR3 protein: CASSVTQGVQETQYF. The CDR3 DNA reads as TGTGCCAGCAGCGTTACACAGGGGGTTCAAGAGACCCAGTACTTC.